The 7 T cell receptor beta chains given below trace back to one sample, sequenced in a study of T cells expressing NK-cell markers. TCRdb processed the 5' RACE reads again and assigns one entry to each CDR3 protein, with no DNA. In total, the table holds 500,000 to 700,000 distinct CDR3 sequences. Sample: blood T cells: a sorted CD56 or NKG2C T cell subset, CD4+ or CD8+ T cells, or bulk PBMC T cells (not recorded which). The receptors shown here come from a man aged 18 to 35 in good health.

The chain recombines TRBV20-1 with TRBJ2-3. Germline loops: CDR1 DFQATT, CDR2 SNEGSKA (reference sequence). The length of the CDR3 is 13 residues. CDR3 loop: CSARWLSSDTQYF.

V is TRBV5-6 and J is TRBJ2-1; absent DNA, TCRdb's TRBD1 call cannot be checked. Germline V gives CDR1 SGHDT, CDR2 YYEEEE. CDR3 length equals 14 residues. Here the CDR3 reads CASSWDRGYNEQFF.

V and J are TRBV5-1 and TRBJ2-2; TCRdb calls TRBD1, which cannot be checked without DNA. The length of the CDR3 is 21 residues. Germline lookup yields CDR1 SGHRS and CDR2 YFSETQ. CDR3 protein: CASSLFVGTGSLRGNTGELFF.

The CDR3 protein is CASKLAGEQYF. V gene TRBV6-5 combines with J gene TRBJ2-7; without DNA, the TCRdb call of TRBD2 cannot be checked. Germline-derived CDR1 and CDR2 are MNHEY and SVGAGI. CDR3 size: 11 residues.

V and J are TRBV5-1 and TRBJ2-1; TCRdb lists TRBD2, though no DNA is available to test this call. Per germline, CDR1 SGHRS and CDR2 YFSETQ. The CDR3 loop spans 17 amino acids. The CDR3 spells CASSSWISGSTYNEQFF. Combining the CDR3 with reference TRBV5-1 and TRBJ2-1 gives the whole variable domain KAGVTQTPRYLIKTRGQQVTLSCSPISGHRSVSWYQQTPGQGLQFLFEYFSETQRNKGNFPGRFSGRQFSNSRSEMNVSTLELGDSALYLCASSSWISGSTYNEQFFGPGTRLTVL.

The chain couples TRBV5-5 to TRBJ2-1; TCRdb names TRBD2, which stays unverified in the absence of DNA. Germline-derived CDR1 and CDR2 are SGHKS and YYEKEE (reference sequence). The CDR3 length is 16 residues. The CDR3 loop is CASSYERAFPYNEQFF. Full variable domain (rest looked up from reference TRBV5-5 and TRBJ2-1): DAGVTQSPTHLIKTRGQQVTLRCSPISGHKSVSWYQQVLGQGPQFIFQYYEKEERGRGNFPDRFSARQFPNYSSELNVNALLLGDSALYLCASSYERAFPYNEQFFGPGTRLTVL.

The chain is built from TRBV2 and TRBJ1-1. Germline CDR1 SNHLY, CDR2 FYNNEI. This CDR3 contains 16 residues. The CDR3 loop reads CASSEESVGLHTEAFF.